The clone carrying this T cell receptor (beta chain) was seen repeatedly, ten times or more. Its antigen is still unknown. The data were taken from a study of T cells in Graves' hyperthyroidism and ophthalmopathy. About the research overall: Any treatment followed the collection of peripheral blood at initial diagnosis. Study-level points and caveats: Most clonotypes that expanded in the thyroid above 0.001 also showed up in blood.

The germline V gene has CDR1 WSHSY and CDR2 SAAADI. Trimming stripped 5 bases from V and 2 bases from J, with 10 bases between. There are 13 residues in the CDR3. TCR beta CDR3 sequences were amplified from RNA transcripts. The HTBI set primed first-round TCR CDR3 RT-PCR. TCRdb used MiXCR to reprocess the multiplex PCR reads, holding one entry per CDR3 protein. The sample holds about 400,000 distinct CDR3 sequences, 15% to 19% seen once. The sequence derives from a woman younger than 35 with Graves' hyperthyroidism that later progressed to Graves' ophthalmopathy. The chain is built from TRBV10-2 and TRBJ2-7; no definite D call. The sample comprised blood. The CDR3 coding sequence is TGCGCCAGCAGTCCCGGACCAACCTACGAGCAGTACTTC. This sequence encodes CASSPGPTYEQYF.